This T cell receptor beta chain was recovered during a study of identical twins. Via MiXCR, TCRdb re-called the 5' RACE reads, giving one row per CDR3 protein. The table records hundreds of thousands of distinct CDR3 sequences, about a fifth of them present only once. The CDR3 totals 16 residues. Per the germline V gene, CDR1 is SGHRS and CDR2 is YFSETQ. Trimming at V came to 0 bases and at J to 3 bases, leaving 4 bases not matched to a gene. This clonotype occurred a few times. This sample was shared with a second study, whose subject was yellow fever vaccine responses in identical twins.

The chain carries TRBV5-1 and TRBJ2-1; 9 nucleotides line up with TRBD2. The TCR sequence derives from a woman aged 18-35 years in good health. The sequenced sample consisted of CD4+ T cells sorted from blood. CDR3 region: CASSLARAGGYNEQFF. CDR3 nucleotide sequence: TGCGCCAGCAGCTTGGCCCGAGCGGGAGGCTACAATGAGCAGTTCTTC.